This T cell receptor (beta chain) was captured in a study of long-term antiretroviral therapy in people with HIV. Version v3.0 of the immunoSEQ assay was performed at survey level. TCRdb's copy holds only in-frame clones and misses some; the assay was immunoSEQ multiplex PCR. The table has 7,500 to 10,000 clones, 84% seen once. Study findings and constraints: Every time point showed a repertoire led by clones expanded before ART. In the period from the mid-2000s to the late 2010s, blood was collected, possibly under older ART regimens. ART adherence, viral resistance and therapy changes went undocumented.

CDR1 GTSNPN and CDR2 SVGIG come from the germline V gene (reference sequence). Trimming stripped 3 bases from V and 1 base from J, with 15 bases between. The CDR3 runs to 15 residues. Comments on this clone: Its antigen is not identified.

This chain joins TRBV30 and TRBJ2-5; a possible D gene is TRBD2 (6 bases). This TCR derives from a man aged 30 to 39 with HIV. The source material was unsorted PBMCs, sampled 0.3 years before starting antiretroviral therapy. The CDR3 nucleotides are TGTGCCTGGAGGGGGGGACGAGGGGCCCAAGAGACCCAGTACTTC. Residues: CAWRGGRGAQETQYF. Variable domain in full (rest from reference TRBV30 and TRBJ2-5): SQTIHQWPATLVQPVGSPLSLECTVEGTSNPNLYWYRQAAGRGLQLLFYSVGIGQISSEVPQNLSASRPQDRQFILSSKKLLLSDSGFYLCAWRGGRGAQETQYFGPGTRLLVL.